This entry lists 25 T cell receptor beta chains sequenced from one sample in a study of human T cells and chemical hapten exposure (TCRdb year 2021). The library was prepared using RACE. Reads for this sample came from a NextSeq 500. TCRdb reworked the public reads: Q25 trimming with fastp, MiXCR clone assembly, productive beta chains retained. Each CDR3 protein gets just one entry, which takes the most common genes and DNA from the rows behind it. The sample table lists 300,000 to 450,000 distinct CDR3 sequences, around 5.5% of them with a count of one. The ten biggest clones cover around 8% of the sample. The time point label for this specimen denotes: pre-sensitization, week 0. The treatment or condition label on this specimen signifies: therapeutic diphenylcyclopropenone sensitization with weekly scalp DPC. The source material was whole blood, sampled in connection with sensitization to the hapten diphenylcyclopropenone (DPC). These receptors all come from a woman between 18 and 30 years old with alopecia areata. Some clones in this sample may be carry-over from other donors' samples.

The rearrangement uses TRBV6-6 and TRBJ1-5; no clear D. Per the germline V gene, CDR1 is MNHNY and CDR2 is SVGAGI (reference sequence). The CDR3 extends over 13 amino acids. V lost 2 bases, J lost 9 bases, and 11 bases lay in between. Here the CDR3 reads CASSYEGGPPQHF. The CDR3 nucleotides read TGTGCCAGCAGTTACGAGGGTGGGCCGCCCCAGCATTTT.

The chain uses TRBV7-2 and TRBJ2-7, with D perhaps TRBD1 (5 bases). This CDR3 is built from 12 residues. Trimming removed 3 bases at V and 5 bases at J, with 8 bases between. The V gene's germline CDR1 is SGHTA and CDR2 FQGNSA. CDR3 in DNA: TGTGCCAGCAGCTTCTTGACAGACGAGCAGTACTTC. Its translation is CASSFLTDEQYF.

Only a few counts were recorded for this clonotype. The CDR3 DNA sequence: TGCAGTGCTAGTAATTGGCAAAGAGTGACTGAAGCTTTCTTT. Its protein is CSASNWQRVTEAFF. The chain has TRBV20-1 and TRBJ1-1; D is unresolved. CDR1 and CDR2 (germline): DFQATT, SNEGSKA (reference sequence). The ends were cut back, 3 bases at V and 5 bases at J, with 16 bases in the middle. The CDR3 spans 14 residues.

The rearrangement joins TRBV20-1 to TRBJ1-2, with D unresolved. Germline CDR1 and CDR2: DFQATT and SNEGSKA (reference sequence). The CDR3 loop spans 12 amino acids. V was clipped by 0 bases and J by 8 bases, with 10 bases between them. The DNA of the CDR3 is TGCAGTGCTAGAGATCGGACGGGAGGCTACACCTTC. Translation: CSARDRTGGYTF.

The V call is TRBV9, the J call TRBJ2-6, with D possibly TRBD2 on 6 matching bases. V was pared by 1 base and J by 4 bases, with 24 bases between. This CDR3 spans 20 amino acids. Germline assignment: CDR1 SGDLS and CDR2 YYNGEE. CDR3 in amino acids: CASSVIGTSSISLGANVLTF. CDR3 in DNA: TGTGCCAGCAGCGTAATCGGAACTAGCTCTATCTCTTTGGGGGCCAACGTCCTGACTTTC.

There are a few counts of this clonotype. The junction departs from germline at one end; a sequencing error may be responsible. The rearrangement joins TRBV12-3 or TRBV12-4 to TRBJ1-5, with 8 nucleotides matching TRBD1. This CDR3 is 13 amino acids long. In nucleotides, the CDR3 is TGTGCCAGCACAGGACAGGGTAATCGGCCCCAGCATTTT. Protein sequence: CASTGQGNRPQHF.

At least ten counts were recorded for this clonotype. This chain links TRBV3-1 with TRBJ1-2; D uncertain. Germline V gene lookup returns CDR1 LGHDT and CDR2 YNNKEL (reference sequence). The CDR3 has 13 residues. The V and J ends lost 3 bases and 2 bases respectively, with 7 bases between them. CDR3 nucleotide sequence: TGTGCCAGCAGCCATGGCCCCAACTATGGCTACACCTTC. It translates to CASSHGPNYGYTF.

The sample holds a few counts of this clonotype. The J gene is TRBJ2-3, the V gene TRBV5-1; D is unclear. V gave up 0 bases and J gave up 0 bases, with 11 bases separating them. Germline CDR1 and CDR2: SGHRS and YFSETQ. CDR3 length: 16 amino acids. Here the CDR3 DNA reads TGCGCCAGCAGCTTGGCGTCAGACCGAAGCACAGATACGCAGTATTTT. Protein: CASSLASDRSTDTQYF. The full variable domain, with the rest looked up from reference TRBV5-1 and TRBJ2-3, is KAGVTQTPRYLIKTRGQQVTLSCSPISGHRSVSWYQQTPGQGLQFLFEYFSETQRNKGNFPGRFSGRQFSNSRSEMNVSTLELGDSALYLCASSLASDRSTDTQYFGPGTRLTVL.

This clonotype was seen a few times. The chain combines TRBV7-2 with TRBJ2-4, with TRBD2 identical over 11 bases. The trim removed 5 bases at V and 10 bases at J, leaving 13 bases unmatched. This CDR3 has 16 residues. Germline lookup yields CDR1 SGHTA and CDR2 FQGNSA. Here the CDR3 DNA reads TGTGCCAGCAGCCCCAGCAAACTAGCGGGGGAGGTGATTCAGTACTTC. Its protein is CASSPSKLAGEVIQYF.

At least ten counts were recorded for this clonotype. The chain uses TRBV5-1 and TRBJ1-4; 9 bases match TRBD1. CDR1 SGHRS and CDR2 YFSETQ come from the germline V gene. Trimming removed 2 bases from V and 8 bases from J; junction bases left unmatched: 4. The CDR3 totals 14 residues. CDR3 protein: CASSFGTGREKLFF. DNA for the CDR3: TGCGCCAGCAGCTTTGGGACAGGGCGCGAAAAACTGTTTTTT.

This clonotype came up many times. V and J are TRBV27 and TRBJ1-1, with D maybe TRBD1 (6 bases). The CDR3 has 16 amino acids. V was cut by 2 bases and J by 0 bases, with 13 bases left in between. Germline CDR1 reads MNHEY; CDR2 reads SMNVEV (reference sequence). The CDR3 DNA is TGTGCCAGCAGTTTACCCTCACAGGGCATGAACACTGAAGCTTTCTTT. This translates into CASSLPSQGMNTEAFF.

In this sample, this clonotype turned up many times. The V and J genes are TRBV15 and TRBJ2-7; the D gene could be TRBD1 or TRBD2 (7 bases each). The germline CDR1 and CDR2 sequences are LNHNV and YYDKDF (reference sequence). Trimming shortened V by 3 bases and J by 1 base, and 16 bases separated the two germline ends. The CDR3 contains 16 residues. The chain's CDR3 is CATSRGGRGGSYEQYF. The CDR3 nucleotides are TGTGCCACCAGCAGGGGAGGCAGGGGGGGTTCCTACGAGCAGTACTTC.

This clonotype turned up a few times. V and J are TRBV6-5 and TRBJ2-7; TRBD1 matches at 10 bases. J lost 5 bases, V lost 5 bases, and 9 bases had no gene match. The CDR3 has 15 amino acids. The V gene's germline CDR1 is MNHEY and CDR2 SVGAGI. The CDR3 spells CASSRVGTGADEQYF. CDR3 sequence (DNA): TGTGCCAGCAGTCGAGTCGGGACAGGGGCCGACGAGCAGTACTTC.

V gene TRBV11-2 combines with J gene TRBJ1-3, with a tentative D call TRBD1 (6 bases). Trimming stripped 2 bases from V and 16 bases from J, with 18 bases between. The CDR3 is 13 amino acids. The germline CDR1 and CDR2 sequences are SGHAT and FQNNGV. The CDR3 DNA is TGTGCCAGCAGCTTATCTCTCCAGGGGCGCCGCTATTTT. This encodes CASSLSLQGRRYF. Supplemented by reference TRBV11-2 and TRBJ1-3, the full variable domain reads EAGVAQSPRYKIIEKRQSVAFWCNPISGHATLYWYQQILGQGPKLLIQFQNNGVVDDSQLPKDRFSAERLKGVDSTLKIQPAKLEDSAVYLCASSLSLQGRRYFGEGSWLTVV.

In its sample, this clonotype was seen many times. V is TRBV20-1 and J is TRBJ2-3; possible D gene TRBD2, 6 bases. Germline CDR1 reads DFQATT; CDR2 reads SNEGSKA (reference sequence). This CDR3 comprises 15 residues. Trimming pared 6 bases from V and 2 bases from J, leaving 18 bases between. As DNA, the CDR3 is TGCAGTGCCCTGGACCCCCGGGGGTCCACAGATACGCAGTATTTT. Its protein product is CSALDPRGSTDTQYF.

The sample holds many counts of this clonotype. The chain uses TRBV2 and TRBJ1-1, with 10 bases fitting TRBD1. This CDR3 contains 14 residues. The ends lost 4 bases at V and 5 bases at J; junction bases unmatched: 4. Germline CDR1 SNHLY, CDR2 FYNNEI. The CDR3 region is CASSVQGQGTEAFF. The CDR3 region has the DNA TGTGCCAGCAGTGTACAGGGACAGGGGACTGAAGCTTTCTTT.

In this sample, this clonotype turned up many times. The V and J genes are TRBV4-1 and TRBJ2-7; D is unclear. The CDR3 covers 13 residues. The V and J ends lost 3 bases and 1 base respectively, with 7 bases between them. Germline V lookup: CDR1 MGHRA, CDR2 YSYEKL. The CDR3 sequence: CASSHRLSYEQYF. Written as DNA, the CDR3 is TGCGCCAGCAGCCATCGGCTTTCCTACGAGCAGTACTTC.

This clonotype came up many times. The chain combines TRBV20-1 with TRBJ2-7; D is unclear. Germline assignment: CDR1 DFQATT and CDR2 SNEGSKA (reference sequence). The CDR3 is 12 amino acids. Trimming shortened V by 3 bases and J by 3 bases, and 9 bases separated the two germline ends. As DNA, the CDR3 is TGCAGTGCTAGGGGGAAAGTCTACGAGCAGTACTTC. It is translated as CSARGKVYEQYF.

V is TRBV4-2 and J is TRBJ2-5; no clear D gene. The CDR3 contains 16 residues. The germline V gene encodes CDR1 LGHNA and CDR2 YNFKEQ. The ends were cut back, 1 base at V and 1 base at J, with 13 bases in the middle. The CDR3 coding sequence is TGTGCCAGCAGCCAAGGAGCTGAACTGGGCCAAGAGACCCAGTACTTC. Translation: CASSQGAELGQETQYF.

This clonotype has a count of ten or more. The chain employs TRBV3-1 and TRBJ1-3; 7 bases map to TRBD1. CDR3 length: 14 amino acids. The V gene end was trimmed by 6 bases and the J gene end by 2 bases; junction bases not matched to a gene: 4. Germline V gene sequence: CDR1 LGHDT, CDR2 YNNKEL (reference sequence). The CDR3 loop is CASRLGTAGNTIYF. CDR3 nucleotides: TGTGCCAGCAGACTTGGGACAGCTGGAAACACCATATATTTT.

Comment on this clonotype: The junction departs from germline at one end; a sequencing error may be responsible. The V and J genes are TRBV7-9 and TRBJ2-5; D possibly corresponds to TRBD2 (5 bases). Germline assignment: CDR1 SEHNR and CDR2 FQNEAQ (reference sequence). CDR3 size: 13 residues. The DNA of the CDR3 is TGTGCCAGCAGCTTACTAGCCGAAGAGGCCCAGTACTTC. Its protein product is CASSLLAEEAQYF.

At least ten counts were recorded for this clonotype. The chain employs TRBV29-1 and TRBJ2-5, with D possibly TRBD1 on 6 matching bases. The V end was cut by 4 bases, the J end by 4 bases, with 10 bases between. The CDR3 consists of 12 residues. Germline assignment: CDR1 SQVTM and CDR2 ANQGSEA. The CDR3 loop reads CSVAPGAETQYF. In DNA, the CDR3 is TGCAGCGTTGCCCCAGGGGCAGAGACCCAGTACTTC.

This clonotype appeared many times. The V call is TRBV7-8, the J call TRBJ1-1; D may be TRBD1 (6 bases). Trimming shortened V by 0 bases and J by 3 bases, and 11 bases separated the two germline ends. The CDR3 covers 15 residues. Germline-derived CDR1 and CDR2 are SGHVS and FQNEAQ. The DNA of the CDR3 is TGTGCCAGCAGCTTAGCGCGGGCAGGGGACACTGAAGCTTTCTTT. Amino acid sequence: CASSLARAGDTEAFF.

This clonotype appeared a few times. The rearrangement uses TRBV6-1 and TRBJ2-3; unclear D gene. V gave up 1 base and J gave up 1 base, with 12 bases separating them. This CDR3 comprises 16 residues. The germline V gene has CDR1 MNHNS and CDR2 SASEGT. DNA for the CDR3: TGTGCCAGCAGTGAAGGGGTTCGGGTGGGCACAGATACGCAGTATTTT. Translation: CASSEGVRVGTDTQYF.

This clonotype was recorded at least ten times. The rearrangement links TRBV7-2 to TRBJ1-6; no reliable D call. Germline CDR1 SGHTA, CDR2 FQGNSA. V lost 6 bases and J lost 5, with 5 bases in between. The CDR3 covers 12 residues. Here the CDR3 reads CASSLNNSPLHF. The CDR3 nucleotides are TGTGCCAGCAGTTTAAATAATTCACCCCTCCACTTT.